These T cell receptor beta chains were read from a single sample in a study of cytomegalovirus exposure and HLA in healthy donors. The method was immunoSEQ multiplex PCR; TCRdb's version includes in-frame clones alone and lacks a portion of them. The table lists under 150,000 clones, 60% to 80% of them singletons. Input material: PBMCs. The origin of the receptors is a man aged 50 to 60 in good health and CMV-seronegative. The CDR3 runs from the conserved cysteine through the conserved F or W. D genes are given only for firm matches. Clone size is shown for a subset of rows, as once, few, many or a class of expanded clone.

abundance: .
d_gene: TRBD2
j_gene: TRBJ2-2
v_gene: TRBV7-3
CDR3nt: TGTGCCAGCAGCCCATGGGCAGCGGGAGGGAGTACCGGGGAGCTGTTTTTT
CDR3aa: CASSPWAAGGSTGELFF

abundance: .
d_gene: TRBD1
j_gene: TRBJ2-2
v_gene: TRBV5-1
CDR3nt: TGCGCCAGCAGCTTGGGCCGGGACAGGACCACCGGGGAGCTGTTTTTT
CDR3aa: CASSLGRDRTTGELFF

abundance: .
d_gene: TRBD1
j_gene: TRBJ1-3
v_gene: TRBV5-1
CDR3nt: TGCGCCAGCAGCGTTTCGGGACAGGAAAACTCTGGAAACACCATATATTTT
CDR3aa: CASSVSGQENSGNTIYF

abundance: .
d_gene: TRBD2
j_gene: TRBJ2-3
v_gene: TRBV29-1
CDR3nt: TGCAGCGTTGAGAAGGGCGGGAGAAGCACAGATACGCAGTATTTT
CDR3aa: CSVEKGGRSTDTQYF

abundance: many
d_gene: .
j_gene: TRBJ1-1
v_gene: TRBV13
CDR3nt: TGTGCCAGCAGCCTTGAGGCTGAAGCTTTCTTT
CDR3aa: CASSLEAEAFF

abundance: .
d_gene: TRBD2
j_gene: TRBJ2-3
v_gene: TRBV7-6
CDR3nt: TGTGCCAGCAGCCCGGGACTAGCGGGTGCAGATACGCAGTATTTT
CDR3aa: CASSPGLAGADTQYF

abundance: .
d_gene: TRBD1
j_gene: TRBJ2-7
v_gene: TRBV7-8
CDR3nt: TGTGCCAGCAGCTCAGGACAGGGGAGCTCCTACGAGCAGTACTTC
CDR3aa: CASSSGQGSSYEQYF

abundance: .
d_gene: .
j_gene: TRBJ2-7
v_gene: TRBV19
CDR3nt: TGTGCCAGTAGTATAATAGCGCGACAATCCTACGAGCAGTACTTC
CDR3aa: CASSIIARQSYEQYF

abundance: .
d_gene: TRBD2
j_gene: TRBJ2-1
v_gene: TRBV5-4
CDR3nt: TGTGCCAGCAGCTTGGAAGCGGGAGTAAACAATGAGCAGTTCTTC
CDR3aa: CASSLEAGVNNEQFF

abundance: .
d_gene: TRBD2
j_gene: TRBJ2-1
v_gene: TRBV2
CDR3nt: TGTGCCAGCAGTGAGAGGCTAGCGGTTTCCTACAATGAGCAGTTCTTC
CDR3aa: CASSERLAVSYNEQFF

abundance: medium-sized
d_gene: TRBD1
j_gene: TRBJ2-6
v_gene: TRBV4-3
CDR3nt: TGCGCCAGCAGCCAACAGACAGGGGCCCGCTCTGGGGCCAACGTCCTGACTTTC
CDR3aa: CASSQQTGARSGANVLTF

abundance: .
d_gene: .
j_gene: TRBJ2-7
v_gene: TRBV7-9
CDR3nt: TGTGCCAGCAGCACCGGGACACCTTCCTACGAGCAGTACTTC
CDR3aa: CASSTGTPSYEQYF

abundance: .
d_gene: .
j_gene: TRBJ2-7
v_gene: TRBV10-3
CDR3nt: TGTGCCATCAGCTTGGCCAGGTCCTACGAGCAGTACTTC
CDR3aa: CAISLARSYEQYF

abundance: .
d_gene: .
j_gene: TRBJ2-5
v_gene: TRBV7-2
CDR3nt: TGTGCCAGCAGCTTAGCTGGGACTTCAAAAGAGACCCAGTACTTC
CDR3aa: CASSLAGTSKETQYF

abundance: .
d_gene: TRBD1
j_gene: TRBJ2-5
v_gene: TRBV28
CDR3nt: TGTGCCAGCAGTCCATCCGGGACAGGGGTTGTGACCCAGTACTTC
CDR3aa: CASSPSGTGVVTQYF

abundance: once
d_gene: .
j_gene: TRBJ2-7
v_gene: TRBV30
CDR3nt: TGTGCCTGGAGTGTACAGGGGAGGTACGAGCAGTACTTC
CDR3aa: CAWSVQGRYEQYF

abundance: .
d_gene: TRBD2
j_gene: TRBJ2-7
v_gene: TRBV6-5
CDR3nt: TGTGCCAGCAGTACGACGGGGGTCGGGACTAGCGTGTACTTC
CDR3aa: CASSTTGVGTSVYF

abundance: .
d_gene: TRBD2
j_gene: TRBJ2-5
v_gene: TRBV7-9
CDR3nt: TGTGCCAGCAGCTTAGAACTAGCGGGAAGGGAGACCCAGTACTTC
CDR3aa: CASSLELAGRETQYF

abundance: once
d_gene: .
j_gene: TRBJ2-6
v_gene: TRBV28
CDR3nt: TGTGCCAGCAGCACTCAGGGCTCTGGGGCCAACGTCCTGACTTTC
CDR3aa: CASSTQGSGANVLTF

abundance: .
d_gene: TRBD2
j_gene: TRBJ2-1
v_gene: TRBV7-8
CDR3nt: TGTGCCAGCAGCTTAGTTGGCGGGAGCTCCTACAATGAGCAGTTCTTC
CDR3aa: CASSLVGGSSYNEQFF

abundance: few
d_gene: .
j_gene: TRBJ2-1
v_gene: TRBV5-1
CDR3nt: TGCGCCAGCAGCCTAGCGAGGGCCTACAATGAGCAGTTCTTC
CDR3aa: CASSLARAYNEQFF

abundance: .
d_gene: TRBD1
j_gene: TRBJ1-2
v_gene: TRBV5-4
CDR3nt: TGTGCCAGCAGCCTTCGACAGGGTCGGGGCTACACCTTC
CDR3aa: CASSLRQGRGYTF

abundance: .
d_gene: TRBD2
j_gene: TRBJ2-1
v_gene: TRBV7-9
CDR3nt: TGTGCCAGCAGCGCTACTAGCGGGTGGAATGAGCAGTTCTTC
CDR3aa: CASSATSGWNEQFF

abundance: .
d_gene: TRBD1
j_gene: TRBJ2-7
v_gene: TRBV6-1
CDR3nt: TGTGCCAGCAGCGGGACAGCGATCTTCTCCTACGAGCAGTACTTC
CDR3aa: CASSGTAIFSYEQYF

abundance: .
d_gene: TRBD1
j_gene: TRBJ1-2
v_gene: TRBV19
CDR3nt: TGTGCCAGTATGGGCCGGGACAGGGGCCCCTATGGCTACACCTTC
CDR3aa: CASMGRDRGPYGYTF

abundance: .
d_gene: .
j_gene: TRBJ2-2
v_gene: TRBV5-1
CDR3nt: TGCGCCAGCAGCTTGAACTCCCAGGACACCGGGGAGCTGTTTTTT
CDR3aa: CASSLNSQDTGELFF

abundance: .
d_gene: TRBD2
j_gene: TRBJ2-3
v_gene: TRBV7-9
CDR3nt: TGTGCCAGCAGCTACCGGACTAGCGGGAGGTGGAATACGCAGTATTTT
CDR3aa: CASSYRTSGRWNTQYF

abundance: few
d_gene: TRBD2
j_gene: TRBJ2-7
v_gene: TRBV9
CDR3nt: TGTGCCAGCAGCCCCAGACTAGCGGGATTAGGCGAGCAGTACTTC
CDR3aa: CASSPRLAGLGEQYF

abundance: .
d_gene: .
j_gene: TRBJ1-4
v_gene: TRBV10-2
CDR3nt: TGCGCCAGCAGTGAGTCGGACAAGGGTCGGACTAATGAAAAACTGTTTTTT
CDR3aa: CASSESDKGRTNEKLFF

abundance: .
d_gene: .
j_gene: TRBJ2-7
v_gene: TRBV28
CDR3nt: TGTGCCAGCAGTTTAGGGGGCGGGTCCCTGAACTACGAGCAGTACTTC
CDR3aa: CASSLGGGSLNYEQYF

abundance: few
d_gene: .
j_gene: TRBJ1-2
v_gene: TRBV28
CDR3nt: TGTGCCAGCAGTTTTCGGGGTTATGGCTACACCTTC
CDR3aa: CASSFRGYGYTF

abundance: .
d_gene: TRBD1
j_gene: TRBJ1-5
v_gene: TRBV19
CDR3nt: TGTGCCAGTAGTTACCGGGACAGACCTTATAGCAATCAGCCCCAGCATTTT
CDR3aa: CASSYRDRPYSNQPQHF

abundance: .
d_gene: .
j_gene: TRBJ1-1
v_gene: TRBV5-1
CDR3nt: TGCGCCAGCAGGGCTCGGGGAGGAGGTGAAGCTTTCTTT
CDR3aa: CASRARGGGEAFF

abundance: few
d_gene: .
j_gene: TRBJ2-3
v_gene: TRBV7-9
CDR3nt: TGTGCCAGCAGCACATCCGGGACTTACACAGATACGCAGTATTTT
CDR3aa: CASSTSGTYTDTQYF

abundance: .
d_gene: TRBD2
j_gene: TRBJ2-7
v_gene: TRBV5-1
CDR3nt: TGCGCCAGCAGCTTGGGGGTAGCGGGAGCAGGCTACGAGCAGTACTTC
CDR3aa: CASSLGVAGAGYEQYF

abundance: few
d_gene: TRBD2
j_gene: TRBJ2-2
v_gene: TRBV28
CDR3nt: TGTGCCAGCAGCCTGATCCTAGCGGGAGGGACCGGGGAGCTGTTTTTT
CDR3aa: CASSLILAGGTGELFF

abundance: .
d_gene: .
j_gene: TRBJ2-2
v_gene: TRBV29-1
CDR3nt: TGCAGCGTTGGCAGGGGGGACACCGGGGAGCTGTTTTTT
CDR3aa: CSVGRGDTGELFF

abundance: .
d_gene: .
j_gene: TRBJ1-1
v_gene: TRBV12-1
CDR3nt: TGTGCCAGTGTGCCCAGGGTGAACACTGAAGCTTTCTTT
CDR3aa: CASVPRVNTEAFF

abundance: few
d_gene: .
j_gene: TRBJ1-5
v_gene: TRBV6-6
CDR3nt: TGTGCCAGCAGTTACTCTCCCCTAATAGGCAATCAGCCCCAGCATTTT
CDR3aa: CASSYSPLIGNQPQHF

abundance: .
d_gene: TRBD1
j_gene: TRBJ2-7
v_gene: TRBV7-6
CDR3nt: TGTGCCAGCAGCCGCGAGCCGGGACAGGGCTACGAGCAGTACTTC
CDR3aa: CASSREPGQGYEQYF

abundance: few
d_gene: .
j_gene: TRBJ1-1
v_gene: TRBV28
CDR3nt: TGTGCCAGCAGACCTGGGGGGAGCGGTAACACTGAAGCTTTCTTT
CDR3aa: CASRPGGSGNTEAFF

abundance: once
d_gene: TRBD2
j_gene: TRBJ2-1
v_gene: TRBV28
CDR3nt: TGTGCCAGCAGTACCTTAGGGCTAGCGGAATACAATGAGCAGTTCTTC
CDR3aa: CASSTLGLAEYNEQFF

abundance: .
d_gene: .
j_gene: TRBJ1-5
v_gene: TRBV21-1
CDR3nt: TGTGCCAACCTCAAAAGGACAGGGGGAGGAAATCAGCCCCAGCATTTT
CDR3aa: CANLKRTGGGNQPQHF

abundance: .
d_gene: TRBD1
j_gene: TRBJ1-1
v_gene: TRBV29-1
CDR3nt: TGCAGCGTTGAAGAGGGACAGGTGCGGGGTATATGGGCTTTCTTT
CDR3aa: CSVEEGQVRGIWAFF

abundance: .
d_gene: .
j_gene: TRBJ1-2
v_gene: TRBV1
CDR3nt: TGCACCAGCAGCCAAGTCAGGGACAGGGTTTGGAGGGGCTACACCTTC
CDR3aa: CTSSQVRDRVWRGYTF

abundance: .
d_gene: TRBD2
j_gene: TRBJ2-5
v_gene: TRBV5-1
CDR3nt: TGCGCCAGCAGACGGCGGGAGGGCCAAGAGACCCAGTACTTC
CDR3aa: CASRRREGQETQYF

abundance: .
d_gene: .
j_gene: TRBJ2-5
v_gene: TRBV6-4
CDR3nt: TGTGCCAGCAGTGTACCGAGGACCCAGTACTTC
CDR3aa: CASSVPRTQYF

abundance: .
d_gene: .
j_gene: TRBJ2-5
v_gene: TRBV5-5
CDR3nt: TGTGCCAGCAGCTCCAGGGTAGAGACCCAGTACTTC
CDR3aa: CASSSRVETQYF

abundance: .
d_gene: TRBD1
j_gene: TRBJ2-7
v_gene: TRBV7-8
CDR3nt: TGTGCCAGCAGTCATAGACAGGGGGCGAATGAGCAGTACTTC
CDR3aa: CASSHRQGANEQYF

abundance: .
d_gene: TRBD1
j_gene: TRBJ1-4
v_gene: TRBV7-9
CDR3nt: TGTGCCAGCAGCTTAGCGGGACAGGGGTTGCTTTTT
CDR3aa: CASSLAGQGLLF